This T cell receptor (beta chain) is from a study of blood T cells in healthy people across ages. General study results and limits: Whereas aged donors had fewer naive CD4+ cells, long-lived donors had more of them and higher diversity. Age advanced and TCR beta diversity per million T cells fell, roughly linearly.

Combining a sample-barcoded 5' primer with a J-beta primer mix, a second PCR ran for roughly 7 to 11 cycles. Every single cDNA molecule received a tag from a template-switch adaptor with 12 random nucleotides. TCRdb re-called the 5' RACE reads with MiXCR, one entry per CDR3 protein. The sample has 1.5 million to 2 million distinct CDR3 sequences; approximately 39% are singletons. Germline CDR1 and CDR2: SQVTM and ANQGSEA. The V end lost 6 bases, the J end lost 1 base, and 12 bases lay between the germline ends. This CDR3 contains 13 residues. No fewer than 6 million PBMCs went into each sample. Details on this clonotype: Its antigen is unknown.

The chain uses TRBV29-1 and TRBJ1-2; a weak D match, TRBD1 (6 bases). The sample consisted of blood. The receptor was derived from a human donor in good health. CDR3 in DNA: TGCAGCGTAGGACAGCGTCTTAACTATGGCTACACCTTC. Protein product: CSVGQRLNYGYTF.